Listed here are 16 T cell receptor beta chains from one sample, sequenced in a study of identical twins. TCRdb processed the 5' RACE reads anew with MiXCR; each CDR3 protein has one entry. The profile shows about 900,000 distinct CDR3 sequences, approximately 13% of them singletons. This sample also belongs to another study, concerning yellow fever vaccine responses in identical twins.

The sample was PBMCs. The source of these receptors is a woman between 18 and 30 years old in good health.

This clonotype was counted between two and nine times. The rearrangement uses TRBV20-1 and TRBJ1-5; D might be TRBD1 (5 bases). V was cut by 5 bases and J by 9 bases, with 17 bases left in between. Germline CDR1 reads DFQATT; CDR2 reads SNEGSKA (reference sequence). The CDR3 covers 13 residues. This CDR3 is CSARDPNTGPQHF. CDR3 DNA: TGCAGTGCTCGGGACCCCAATACAGGGCCCCAGCATTTT.

The chain combines TRBV20-1 with TRBJ2-1; 7 positions agree with TRBD2. Germline CDR1 is DFQATT and CDR2 is SNEGSKA (reference sequence). CDR3 length equals 13 residues. Trimming took 7 bases from V and 6 from J; bases not matched to a gene: 9. The CDR3 is CSVDSGRRNEQFF. DNA for the CDR3: TGCAGTGTAGATTCCGGGAGGCGCAATGAGCAGTTCTTC.

This clonotype turned up a few times. The rearrangement joins TRBV10-3 to TRBJ1-4; D gene ambiguous. CDR1 and CDR2 (germline): ENHRY, SYGVKD. V lost 4 bases and J lost 5, with 11 bases in between. This CDR3 region has 14 residues. Here the CDR3 DNA reads TGTGCCATCAGTGGCGGAGGAGAAAATGAAAAACTGTTTTTT. It codes for CAISGGGENEKLFF.

This clonotype was picked up a small number of times. As DNA, the CDR3 is TGCGCCAGCAGCCAAGACAGGGTCCCCACCGGGGAGCTGTTTTTT. This gives the protein CASSQDRVPTGELFF. The chain employs TRBV4-1 and TRBJ2-2, with a possible D match to TRBD1 (5 bases). Trimming took 0 bases from V and 4 from J, leaving 9 bases between them. CDR3 length equals 15 residues. CDR1 MGHRA and CDR2 YSYEKL come from the germline V gene.

This clonotype was seen more than once but under ten times. V is TRBV3-1 and J is TRBJ1-2; D gene ambiguous. The CDR3 sequence is 13 residues long. CDR1 LGHDT and CDR2 YNNKEL come from the germline V gene (reference sequence). V was pared by 1 base and J by 8 bases, with 11 bases between. The DNA for the CDR3 is TGTGCCAGCAGCCAAGCTACGGCCGACGGCTACACCTTC. Translating it yields CASSQATADGYTF.

This clonotype was seen at least ten times. This chain connects TRBV10-3 to TRBJ2-7; possibly TRBD1 for D (5 bases). The CDR3 is 14 amino acids. Trimming shortened V by 3 bases and J by 2 bases, and 11 bases separated the two germline ends. Germline CDR1 ENHRY, CDR2 SYGVKD. For the CDR3, the DNA is TGTGCCATCAGTGATAGAGACAGTACCTACGAGCAGTACTTC. Protein: CAISDRDSTYEQYF.

A few counts support this clonotype. The V gene is TRBV20-1, the J gene TRBJ1-5, with D unclear. The CDR3 is 14 amino acids. The germline V and J ends were trimmed by 3 bases and 0 bases, with 9 bases remaining between them. Germline V lookup: CDR1 DFQATT, CDR2 SNEGSKA (reference sequence). CDR3 protein: CSASSGDSNQPQHF. Written as DNA, the CDR3 is TGCAGTGCTAGTTCCGGGGATAGCAATCAGCCCCAGCATTTT.

This clonotype was picked up many times. The J gene is TRBJ2-3, the V gene TRBV28, with D uncertain. There are 13 residues in the CDR3. Looked up from germline, CDR1 is MDHEN and CDR2 is SYDVKM. V was shortened by 7 bases and J by 0 bases, with 8 bases between the two germline ends. The CDR3 region has the DNA TGTGCCAGCATGGTCCTCAGCACAGATACGCAGTATTTT. Translation: CASMVLSTDTQYF.

This clonotype showed up just a few times. The chain couples TRBV7-2 to TRBJ1-2, with unresolved D. Trimming stripped 5 bases from V and 2 bases from J, with 18 bases between. In germline, CDR1 is SGHTA, CDR2 FQGNSA. The CDR3 runs to 16 residues. CDR3 loop: CASSQVVRRENYGYTF. For the CDR3, the DNA is TGTGCCAGCAGCCAGGTAGTCCGACGGGAAAACTATGGCTACACCTTC.

V and J are TRBV20-1 and TRBJ2-5, with D hard to call. Germline CDR1 DFQATT, CDR2 SNEGSKA (reference sequence). This CDR3 has 12 residues. Trimming pared 6 bases from V and 4 bases from J, leaving 12 bases between. Written as DNA, the CDR3 is TGCAGTGCCGGACCTATGATAGAGACCCAGTACTTC. Its translation is CSAGPMIETQYF.

This clonotype appeared a few times. The V call is TRBV2, the J call TRBJ2-7, with D tentatively TRBD1 (6 bases). The germline gives CDR1 SNHLY, CDR2 FYNNEI. CDR3 length: 13 residues. V was trimmed by 1 base and J by 5 bases, leaving 9 bases between them. The CDR3 DNA sequence: TGTGCCAGCAGTGAAGGCCCAGGGGACGAGCAGTACGTC. Its translation: CASSEGPGDEQYV.

This clonotype was detected ten times or more. The chain is built from TRBV28 and TRBJ2-1, with no clear D. CDR1 and CDR2 (germline): MDHEN, SYDVKM. CDR3 length: 13 residues. V lost 1 base, J lost 3 bases, and 4 bases lay in between. CDR3 region: CASSLSVYNEQFF. CDR3 nucleotides: TGTGCCAGCAGTTTATCTGTCTACAATGAGCAGTTCTTC. The full variable domain, its missing parts supplied by reference TRBV28 and TRBJ2-1, is DVKVTQSSRYLVKRTGEKVFLECVQDMDHENMFWYRQDPGLGLRLIYFSYDVKMKEKGDIPEGYSVSREKKERFSLILESASTNQTSMYLCASSLSVYNEQFFGPGTRLTVL.

The V call is TRBV2, the J call TRBJ1-2, with TRBD1 identical over 8 bases. CDR3 length: 14 amino acids. J was trimmed by 5 bases and V by 7 bases; bases with no gene match: 9. Germline CDR1 SNHLY, CDR2 FYNNEI. This CDR3 is CASNPGQEFYGYTF. In nucleotides, the CDR3 is TGTGCCAGCAATCCGGGACAGGAATTTTATGGCTACACCTTC.

This clonotype was detected only a few times. In nucleotides, the CDR3 is TGTGCCAGCAGTTTAAAAGGGAACACCGGGGAGCTGTTTTTT. Translation gives CASSLKGNTGELFF. V usage is TRBV27 and J usage is TRBJ2-2; D not certain. V lost 2 bases, J lost 1 base, and 5 bases lay in between. Germline V gives CDR1 MNHEY, CDR2 SMNVEV (reference sequence). This CDR3 is 14 amino acids long.

This sequence joins TRBV18 and TRBJ2-7; 10 nucleotides align to TRBD1. Germline trimming cut 1 base from V and 4 bases from J; bases unmatched to any gene: 10. Germline CDR1 reads KGHSH; CDR2 reads LQKENI. The CDR3 has 17 residues. For the CDR3, the DNA is TGTGCCAGCTCACCACAAACCGGGACAGGGGTTACTTACGAGCAGTACTTC. It encodes CASSPQTGTGVTYEQYF.

This clonotype was seen at least ten times. CDR3 region: CASSLGTAPRGIQYF. The CDR3, as DNA: TGTGCCAGCAGCTTAGGGACCGCCCCTAGGGGCATTCAGTACTTC. The chain links TRBV7-6 to TRBJ2-4, with D perhaps matching TRBD1 (5 bases). Germline CDR1 is SGHVS and CDR2 is FNYEAQ. Trimming removed 1 base from V and 9 bases from J, with 16 bases in between. The CDR3 totals 15 residues.